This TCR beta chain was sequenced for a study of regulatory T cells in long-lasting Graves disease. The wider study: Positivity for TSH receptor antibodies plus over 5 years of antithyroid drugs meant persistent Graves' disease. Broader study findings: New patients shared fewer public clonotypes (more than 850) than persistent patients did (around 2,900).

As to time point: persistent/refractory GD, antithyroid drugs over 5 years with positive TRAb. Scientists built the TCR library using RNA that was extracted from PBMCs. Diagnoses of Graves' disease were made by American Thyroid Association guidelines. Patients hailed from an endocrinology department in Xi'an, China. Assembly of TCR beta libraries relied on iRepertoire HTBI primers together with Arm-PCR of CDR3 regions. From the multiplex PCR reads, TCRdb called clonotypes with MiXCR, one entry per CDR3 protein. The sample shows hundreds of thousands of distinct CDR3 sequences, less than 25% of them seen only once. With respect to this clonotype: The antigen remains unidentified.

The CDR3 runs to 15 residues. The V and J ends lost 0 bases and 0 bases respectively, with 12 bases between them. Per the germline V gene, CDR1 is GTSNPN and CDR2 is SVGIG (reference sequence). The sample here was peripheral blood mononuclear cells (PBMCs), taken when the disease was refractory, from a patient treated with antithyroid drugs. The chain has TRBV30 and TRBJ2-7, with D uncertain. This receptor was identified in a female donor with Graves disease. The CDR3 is CAWSVLAASSYEQYF. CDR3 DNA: TGTGCCTGGAGTGTACTGGCCGCGAGCTCCTACGAGCAGTACTTC.